This T cell receptor (beta chain) was documented in a study of lymphopenia after photon versus proton radiotherapy. Study results and limitations: In patients who died, overall survival fell as post-nadir TCR diversity dropped more.

With respect to this clone: The antigen remains unidentified.

Germline V CDR1 and CDR2: MNHNY, SVGAGI (reference sequence). The V end lost 5 bases, the J end lost 0 bases, and 8 bases lay between the germline ends. CDR3 size: 15 residues. This table comes from immunoSEQ multiplex PCR, and its TCRdb copy is limited to in-frame clones, with some not included. The sample lists just over 40,000 clones; about 86% were seen once. V and J are TRBV6-6 and TRBJ1-6; D gene uncertain. The receptor was isolated from a woman aged 70-85 years with pancreatic cancer. Some clones in this sample may be carry-over from other donors' samples. The specimen was peripheral blood, collected from a patient treated with proton-based radiotherapy. The CDR3 DNA follows: TGTGCCAGCAGTCGAGGTAGCTCCTATAATTCACCCCTCCACTTT. Amino acid sequence: CASSRGSSYNSPLHF.